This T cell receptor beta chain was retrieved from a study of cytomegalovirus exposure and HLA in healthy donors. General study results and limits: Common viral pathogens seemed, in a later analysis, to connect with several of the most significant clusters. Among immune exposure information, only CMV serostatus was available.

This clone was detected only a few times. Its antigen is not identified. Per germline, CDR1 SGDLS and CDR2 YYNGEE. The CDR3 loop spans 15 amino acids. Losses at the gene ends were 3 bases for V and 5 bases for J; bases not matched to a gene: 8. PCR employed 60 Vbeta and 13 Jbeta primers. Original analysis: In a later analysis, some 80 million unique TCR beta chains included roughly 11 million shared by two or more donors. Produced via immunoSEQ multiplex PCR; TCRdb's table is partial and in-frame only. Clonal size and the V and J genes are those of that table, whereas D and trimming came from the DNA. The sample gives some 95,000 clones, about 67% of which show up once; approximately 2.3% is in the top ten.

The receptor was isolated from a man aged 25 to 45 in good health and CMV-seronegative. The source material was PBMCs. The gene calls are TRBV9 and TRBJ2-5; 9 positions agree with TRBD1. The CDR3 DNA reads TGTGCCAGCAGCGCAGCGGGACAGGGAGTGGAGACCCAGTACTTC. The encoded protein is CASSAAGQGVETQYF.